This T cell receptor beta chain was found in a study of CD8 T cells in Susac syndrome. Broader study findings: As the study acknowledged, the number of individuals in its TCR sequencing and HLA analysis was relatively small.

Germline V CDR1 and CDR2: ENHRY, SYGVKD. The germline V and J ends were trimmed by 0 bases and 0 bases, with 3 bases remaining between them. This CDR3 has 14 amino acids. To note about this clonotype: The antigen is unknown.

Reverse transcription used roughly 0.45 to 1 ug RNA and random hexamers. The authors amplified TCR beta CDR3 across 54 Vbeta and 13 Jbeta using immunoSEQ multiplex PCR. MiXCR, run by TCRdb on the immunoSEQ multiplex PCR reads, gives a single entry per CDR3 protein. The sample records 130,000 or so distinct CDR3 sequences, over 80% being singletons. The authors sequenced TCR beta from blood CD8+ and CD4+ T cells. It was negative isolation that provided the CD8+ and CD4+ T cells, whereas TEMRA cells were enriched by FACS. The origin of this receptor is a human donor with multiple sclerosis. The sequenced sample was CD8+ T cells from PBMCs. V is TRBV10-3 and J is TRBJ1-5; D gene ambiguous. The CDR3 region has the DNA TGTGCCATCAGTGAGTCGCGTAGCAATCAGCCCCAGCATTTT. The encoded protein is CAISESRSNQPQHF.